This is a list of T cell receptor beta chains from one sample in a study of T cells in Graves' hyperthyroidism and ophthalmopathy. TCRdb re-analysed the multiplex PCR reads in MiXCR, keeping a single row per CDR3 protein. Of around 570,000 distinct CDR3 sequences in the sample, 15% to 20% were seen once. Input material: blood. These receptor sequences come from a man aged 35-49 years with Graves' ophthalmopathy. Both conserved end residues are trimmed from each CDR3. Fields, in order: clone size, J gene, V gene, CDR3 protein. Expanded clones are given a class, and other clones once, few, many or no size at all.

. | TRBJ2-2 | TRBV9 | ASRGTGPNTGELF
. | TRBJ1-1 | TRBV20-1 | SARARGATEAF
. | TRBJ2-5 | TRBV19 | ASSSERAGQETQY
few | TRBJ1-2 | TRBV9 | ASSPRTGSTNYGYT
many | TRBJ2-1 | TRBV20-1 | SARPGVVTNEQF
few | TRBJ2-3 | TRBV7-6 | ASSFRGLTDTQY
. | TRBJ1-1 | TRBV15 | ATSRDQNTEAF
many | TRBJ2-1 | TRBV6-5 | ASSYSWGSDNEQF
few | TRBJ2-1 | TRBV7-9 | ASTTTSGVQEQF
many | TRBJ1-5 | TRBV18 | ASSPDGGNQPQH
. | TRBJ2-5 | TRBV5-1 | ASSSRLAGAGMKETQY
few | TRBJ2-1 | TRBV7-3 | ASSRGTSGMDEQF
many | TRBJ2-7 | TRBV7-2 | ASSRVAGGSYEQY
few | TRBJ2-5 | TRBV28 | ASSPGGPFQY
few | TRBJ2-7 | TRBV7-9 | ASSPTFGTGPYEQY
few | TRBJ2-1 | TRBV20-1 | SARDYETRLAHYNEQF
. | TRBJ1-1 | TRBV6-2/TRBV6-3 | ASSCSSLTRTEAF
. | TRBJ2-5 | TRBV6-1 | ASTGKGETQY
many | TRBJ2-2 | TRBV30 | AWSVLGNYNTGELF
many | TRBJ2-1 | TRBV28 | ASTPSGGPYNEQF
few | TRBJ2-1 | TRBV20-1 | SARWTSGWSSYNEQF
. | TRBJ2-7 | TRBV6-1 | ASKRSGSPYEQY
. | TRBJ1-2 | TRBV7-9 | ASSFGQAYYGYT
many | TRBJ2-2 | TRBV12-3/TRBV12-4 | ASSSRQGAVGTGELF
many | TRBJ2-7 | TRBV7-2 | ASSLDWGTSGFSYEQY
few | TRBJ1-6 | TRBV2 | ASVSGGGHSPLH